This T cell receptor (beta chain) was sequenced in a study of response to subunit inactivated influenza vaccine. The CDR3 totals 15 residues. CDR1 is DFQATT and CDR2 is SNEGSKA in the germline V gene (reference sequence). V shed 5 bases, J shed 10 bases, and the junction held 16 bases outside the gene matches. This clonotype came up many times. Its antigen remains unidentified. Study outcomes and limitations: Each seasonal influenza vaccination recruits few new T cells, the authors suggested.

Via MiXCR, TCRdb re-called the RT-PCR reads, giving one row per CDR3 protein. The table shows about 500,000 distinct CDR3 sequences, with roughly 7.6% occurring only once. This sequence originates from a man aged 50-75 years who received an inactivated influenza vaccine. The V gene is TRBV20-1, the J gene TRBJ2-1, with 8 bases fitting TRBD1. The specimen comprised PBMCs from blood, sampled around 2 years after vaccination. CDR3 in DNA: TGCAGTGCTCCCCCCTCACAGGGGGTAGCTTGGGAGCAGTTCTTC. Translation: CSAPPSQGVAWEQFF.